The present T cell receptor (beta chain) was sequenced within a study of blood T cell repertoires in COVID-19 (dated by TCRdb to about 2020). Regarding the complete study: The collaborator samples originated in the United States, Italy and Spain and spanned the acute and convalescent phases of COVID-19. The material from the prospective study consisted of cDNA or gDNA derived from T cells, B-cell-depleted T cells, or PBMCs. Subjects who had been exposed to COVID-19, were actively infected with it, or had recovered from it provided the deeply sampled blood TCRbeta repertoires that made up the dataset. The repertoires were released in a freely available public database meant as a resource for research on the immune response to SARS-CoV-2. Samples were obtained from the ongoing ImmuneRACE study (first 160 participants) and from roughly 1,300 subjects provided by 6 global collaborators. Sample metadata almost always included a de-identified subject ID, COVID-19 status, age in years and sex. Where available, HLA class I and class II types were taken from metadata supplied by the sample provider and were not determined by assay-based typing.

TCRbeta CDR3 regions were amplified from genomic DNA by means of the immunoSEQ Assay, a bias-controlled multiplex PCR. As for the authors' bioinformatics: Nucleated cell counts per sample were estimated from amplification of reference gene primers within the assay. To quantify the absolute abundance of each unique TCRbeta CDR3 rearrangement, sequence reads were collapsed and filtered. For each sample, productive Simpson clonality was calculated by taking the square root of Simpson's diversity index across productive rearrangements. The table was pulled from immuneACCESS by TCRdb, which kept in-frame rearrangements only. Such tables lose some clones; where checked, under half of the loss comes from unresolved V genes, and the rest has no known cause. For V, J and clone size, that table is used; D and trimming come from the DNA. The sample table holds about 270,000 clones, of which approximately 85% were seen once. Approximately 12% of the sample comes from the top ten.

Each collaborating institution followed its own protocols to collect whole blood in K2EDTA tubes. For TCRbeta analysis, collaborators shipped samples in one of three forms: frozen whole blood, isolated PBMCs, or DNA extracted from either of those sample types. Paper-wide results and their limitations: Clinical and demographic metadata were provided uncurated, with the amount varying by source and participant.

V ends up 4 bases short and J 5 bases short, with an unmatched junction base count of 4. The CDR3 spans 13 residues, from the cysteine through the phenylalanine. CDR3 DNA is the only sequence kept; it has 39 bases, read in frame from the first base. From a lookup of the germline V gene (reference sequence), CDR1 and CDR2 are LGHDT and YNNKEL. This clone appeared once. This receptor's antigen is unknown. No qualities accompany the bases; no much larger clone lies one base away. The sequenced sample was peripheral blood. The V gene is TRBV3-1 (or the pseudogene TRBV3-2) and the J gene is TRBJ1-2; 7 junctional bases match TRBD1. The clonotype was recovered from a human donor in a cohort sampled during active COVID-19. The bases are TGTGCCAGCAGCCCGGGACAGATTTATGGCTACACCTTC. This is translated as CASSPGQIYGYTF.